This TCR beta chain originates from a study of T cells in Graves' hyperthyroidism and ophthalmopathy. Used for diagnoses were clinical symptoms, serum thyroxine and TRAb, thyroid ultrasound and orbital computed tomography. PBMCs were sourced from less than 12 ml fresh peripheral blood. V was pared by 8 bases and J by 10 bases, with 13 bases of the junction left unmatched. This CDR3 is 15 amino acids long. The germline V gene encodes CDR1 SGHTA and CDR2 FQGNSA. Study-wide results and caveats: Blood shared most expanded thyroid clonotypes above 0.001.

TCR beta CDR3 sequences were amplified from RNA transcripts. With the HTBI primer set, the TCR CDR3 went through a first round of RT-PCR. TCRdb re-called the multiplex PCR reads with MiXCR, one entry per CDR3 protein. The sample has about 840,000 distinct CDR3 sequences, more than 30% seen once; the top ten hold 8.9%. In regard to this clonotype: Its cognate antigen is unknown.

The chain is built from TRBV7-2 and TRBJ1-6; TRBD1 agrees at 8 bases. Sequenced: blood. The TCR comes from a man between 18 and 29 years old with Graves' hyperthyroidism. The CDR3 coding sequence is TGTGCCAGCGGGACGACCGGGACAGGTTCCTCACCCCTCCACTTT. Its translation: CASGTTGTGSSPLHF.